The sequence of this T cell receptor (beta chain) was determined in a study of T cells after yellow fever vaccination (dated by TCRdb to about 2019). About the full investigation: Libraries from fractions with low cell numbers were prepared with the SMART-Seq v4 Ultra Low Input RNA kit. Two healthy male donors, one aged 18 to 30 and one aged 30 to 39 years, were included in the cohort. Blood was collected at multiple timepoints before and after primary and secondary immunization, and bulk PBMC replicates and cell subsets were isolated. To follow T-cell clones before and after primary and booster YFV17D yellow fever vaccination, bulk TCR alpha and beta repertoires were sequenced over time. What the authors observed across the whole study: Most clones expanded after primary vaccination (almost 97% of CD4 and 88% of CD8) were re-detected after the booster, suggesting that broad memory maintenance occurred. Only a couple of donors were included in the study, so the extent to which the findings can be generalized is limited. The secondary T-cell response was found to be weaker but faster than the primary response, with a peak reached on day 5 rather than on day 15. A small fraction of clonotypes showed up in both the CD4 and CD8 compartments, probably as a result of convergent recombination. Computational filtering was required because FACS-sorted repertoires could contain abundant contaminating clonotypes from the bulk population.

CDR1 is given as SGHTA and CDR2 as FQGTGA, both from the germline V gene. Its CDR3 holds 15 amino acids, cysteine through phenylalanine. Of all the DNA, just the CDR3 is kept, 45 bases in frame from base 1. The germline ends are 23 bases apart after V is trimmed by 5 bases and J by 12 bases. The treatment or condition label, read with the paper, signifies: live attenuated yellow fever vaccine strain. At each blood-draw timepoint, two biological replicates of bulk PBMCs were obtained. PBMCs were isolated from peripheral blood using a standard Ficoll-Paque protocol. TriZol was used to extract RNA from bulk PBMCs, CD4 and CD8 fractions, and dextramer-positive and dextramer-negative fractions. With regard to this clonotype: Its specific antigen is unknown. Base-call qualities are not available, and no considerably larger clone is one nucleotide away.

TCR cDNA was made using 5'RACE template switching, a step that added a universal primer site and unique molecular identifiers. cDNA synthesis was primed from both the TCR alpha and TCR beta constant segments. Library amplification involved two PCR steps, and the second step added sample barcodes and sequencing adapters. Sequencing of libraries was done on Illumina HiSeq 2500 (2x100 bp) or NovaSeq (2x150 bp). In the authors' own workflow: Demultiplexing of reads and collapsing into UMI consensus sequences were performed with MIGEC, and V(D)J alignment was carried out with MiXCR. Vaccine-responding clonotypes were identified with edgeR using replicate PBMC samples, with FDR below 0.01 and a log2 fold change above 5 up to day 15 being required. CD4 or CD8 identity was assigned to each bulk clonotype according to whether the clonotype was present at higher abundance in the sequenced CD4 repertoire or the sequenced CD8 repertoire. The raw public reads went through TCRdb reprocessing: fastp at Q25, MiXCR clone calling, in-frame beta chains kept. Rows merge per CDR3 protein into single entries with the most common DNA and genes. The V and J calls come from TCRdb's annotation, not from the publication. The sample table contains 510,000 or so distinct CDR3 sequences; only one count was recorded for 15% to 20% of them. The top ten clones comprise approximately 14% of the sample.

This TCR came from a man aged 25 to 40 who received the YFV17D yellow fever vaccine. Source: PBMCs, taken 15 days after the yellow fever booster vaccination. The rearranged chain carries TRBV7-3 and TRBJ2-1; 5 matching bases give a weak D call of TRBD2. Here is the DNA: TGTGCCAGCAGCACGTCGGACTTATCGAGCGGAGTGCAGTTCTTC. This sequence encodes CASSTSDLSSGVQFF.